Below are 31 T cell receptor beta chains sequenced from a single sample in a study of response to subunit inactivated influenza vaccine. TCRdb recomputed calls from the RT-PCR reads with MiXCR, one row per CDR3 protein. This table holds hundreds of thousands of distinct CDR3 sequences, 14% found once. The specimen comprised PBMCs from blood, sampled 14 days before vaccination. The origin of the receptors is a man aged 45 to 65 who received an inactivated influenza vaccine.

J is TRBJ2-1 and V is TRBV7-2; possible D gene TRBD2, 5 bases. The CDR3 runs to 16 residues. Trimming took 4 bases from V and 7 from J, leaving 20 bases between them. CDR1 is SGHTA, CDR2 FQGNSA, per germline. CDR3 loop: CASSSTTRGGRNEQFF. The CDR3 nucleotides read TGTGCCAGCAGCTCAACCACTAGAGGCGGACGGAATGAGCAGTTCTTC.

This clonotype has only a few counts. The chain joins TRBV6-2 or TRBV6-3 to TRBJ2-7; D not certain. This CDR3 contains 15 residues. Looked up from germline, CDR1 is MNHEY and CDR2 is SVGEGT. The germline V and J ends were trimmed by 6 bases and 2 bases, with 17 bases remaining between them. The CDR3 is CASSYEQGLTYEQYF. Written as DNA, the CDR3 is TGTGCCAGCAGCTACGAACAAGGGTTGACCTACGAGCAGTACTTC.

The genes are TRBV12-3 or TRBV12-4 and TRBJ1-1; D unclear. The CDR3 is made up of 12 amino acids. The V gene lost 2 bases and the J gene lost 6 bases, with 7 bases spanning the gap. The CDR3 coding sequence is TGTGCCAGCAGTTTAAATAACCCTGAAGCTTTCTTT. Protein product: CASSLNNPEAFF.

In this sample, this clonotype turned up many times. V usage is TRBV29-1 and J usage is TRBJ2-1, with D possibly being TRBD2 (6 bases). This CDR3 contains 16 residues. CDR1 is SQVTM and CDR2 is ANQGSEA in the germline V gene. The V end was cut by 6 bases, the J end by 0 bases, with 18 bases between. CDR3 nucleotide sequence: TGCAGCGTCCCCGCCGGAGGGTTGAGCTCCTACAATGAGCAGTTCTTC. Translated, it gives CSVPAGGLSSYNEQFF.

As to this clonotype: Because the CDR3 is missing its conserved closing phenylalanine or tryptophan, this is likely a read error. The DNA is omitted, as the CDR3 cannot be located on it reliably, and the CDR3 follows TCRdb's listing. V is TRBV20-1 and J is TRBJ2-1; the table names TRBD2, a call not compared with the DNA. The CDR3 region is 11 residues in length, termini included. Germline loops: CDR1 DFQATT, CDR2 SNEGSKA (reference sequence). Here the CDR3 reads CSARDPSGGTL.

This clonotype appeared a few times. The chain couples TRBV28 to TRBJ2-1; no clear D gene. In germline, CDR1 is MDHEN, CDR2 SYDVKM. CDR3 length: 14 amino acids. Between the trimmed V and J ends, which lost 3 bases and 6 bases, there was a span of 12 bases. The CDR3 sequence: CASSFRTTGNEQFF. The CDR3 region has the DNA TGTGCCAGCAGTTTCCGCACTACGGGCAATGAGCAGTTCTTC.

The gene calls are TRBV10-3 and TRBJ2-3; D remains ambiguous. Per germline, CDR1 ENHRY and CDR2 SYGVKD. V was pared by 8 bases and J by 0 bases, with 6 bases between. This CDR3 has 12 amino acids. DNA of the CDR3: TGTGCCATCGGAGCTAGCACAGATACGCAGTATTTT. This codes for CAIGASTDTQYF.

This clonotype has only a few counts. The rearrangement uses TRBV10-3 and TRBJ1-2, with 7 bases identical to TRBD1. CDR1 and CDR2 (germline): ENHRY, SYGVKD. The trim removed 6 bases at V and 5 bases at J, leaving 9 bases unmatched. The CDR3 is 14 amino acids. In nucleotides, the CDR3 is TGTGCCATCAGCCCTCCGGGACAGCCTTATGGCTACACCTTC. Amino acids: CAISPPGQPYGYTF.

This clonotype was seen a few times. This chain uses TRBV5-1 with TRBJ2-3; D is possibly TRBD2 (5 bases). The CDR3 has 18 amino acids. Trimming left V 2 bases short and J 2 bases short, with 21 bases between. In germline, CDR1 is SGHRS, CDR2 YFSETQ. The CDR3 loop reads CASSLKAILSVTTDTQYF. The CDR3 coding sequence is TGCGCCAGCAGCTTAAAAGCCATCCTTAGCGTCACCACAGATACGCAGTATTTT.

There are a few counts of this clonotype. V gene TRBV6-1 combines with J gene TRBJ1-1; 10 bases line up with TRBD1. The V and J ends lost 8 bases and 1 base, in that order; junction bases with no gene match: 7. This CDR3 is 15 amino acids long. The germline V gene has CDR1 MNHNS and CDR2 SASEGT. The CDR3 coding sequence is TGTGCCAGCCGACCCGGGACAGGGGCGAACACTGAAGCTTTCTTT. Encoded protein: CASRPGTGANTEAFF.

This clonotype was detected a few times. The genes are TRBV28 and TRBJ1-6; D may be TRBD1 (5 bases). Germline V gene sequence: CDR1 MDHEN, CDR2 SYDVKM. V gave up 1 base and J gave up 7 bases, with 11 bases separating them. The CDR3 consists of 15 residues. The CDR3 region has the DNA TGTGCCAGCAGTTTATCTCAGGGAGGGAATTCACCCCTCCACTTT. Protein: CASSLSQGGNSPLHF. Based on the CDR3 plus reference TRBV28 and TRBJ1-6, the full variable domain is DVKVTQSSRYLVKRTGEKVFLECVQDMDHENMFWYRQDPGLGLRLIYFSYDVKMKEKGDIPEGYSVSREKKERFSLILESASTNQTSMYLCASSLSQGGNSPLHFGNGTRLTVT.

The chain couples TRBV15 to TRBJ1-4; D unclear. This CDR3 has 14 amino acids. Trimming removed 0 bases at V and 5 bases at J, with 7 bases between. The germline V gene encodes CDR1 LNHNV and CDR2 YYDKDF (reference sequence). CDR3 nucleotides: TGTGCCACCAGCAGAGACAGAAAGAATGAAAAACTGTTTTTT. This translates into CATSRDRKNEKLFF.

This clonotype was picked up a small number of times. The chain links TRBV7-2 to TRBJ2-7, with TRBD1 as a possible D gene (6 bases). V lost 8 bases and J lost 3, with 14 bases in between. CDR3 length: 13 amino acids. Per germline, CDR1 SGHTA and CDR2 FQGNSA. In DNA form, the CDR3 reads TGTGCCAGCGGTAGGACAGACTTCTACGAGCAGTACTTC. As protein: CASGRTDFYEQYF.

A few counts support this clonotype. CDR3 in amino acids: CASSSGRGTLALYGYTF. Here the CDR3 DNA reads TGTGCCAGCAGTTCCGGGAGGGGGACACTTGCACTTTATGGCTACACCTTC. This chain joins TRBV27 and TRBJ1-2; maybe TRBD1 (6 bases). Germline V gene data show CDR1 as MNHEY and CDR2 as SMNVEV (reference sequence). CDR3 length: 17 amino acids. The V end lost 4 bases, the J end lost 5 bases, and 23 bases lay between the germline ends.

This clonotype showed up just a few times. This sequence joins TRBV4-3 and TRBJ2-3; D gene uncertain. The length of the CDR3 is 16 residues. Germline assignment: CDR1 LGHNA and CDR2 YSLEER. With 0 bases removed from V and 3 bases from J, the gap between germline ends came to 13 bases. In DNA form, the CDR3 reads TGCGCCAGCAGCCAAGATTCGGTAGAGGTGACAGATACGCAGTATTTT. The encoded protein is CASSQDSVEVTDTQYF.

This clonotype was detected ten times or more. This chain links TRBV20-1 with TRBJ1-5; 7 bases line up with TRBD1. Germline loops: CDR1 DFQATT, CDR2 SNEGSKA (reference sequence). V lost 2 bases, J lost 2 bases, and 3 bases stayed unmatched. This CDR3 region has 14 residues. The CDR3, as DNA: TGCAGTGCTAGAAAAGGACAGGGCAATCAGCCCCAGCATTTT. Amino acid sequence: CSARKGQGNQPQHF.

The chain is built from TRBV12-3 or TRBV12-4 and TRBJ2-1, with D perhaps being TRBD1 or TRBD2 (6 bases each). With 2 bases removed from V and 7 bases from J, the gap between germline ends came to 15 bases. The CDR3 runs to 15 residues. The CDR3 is CASSLLGGRGNEQFF. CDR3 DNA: TGTGCCAGCAGTTTATTAGGGGGGCGCGGGAATGAGCAGTTCTTC.

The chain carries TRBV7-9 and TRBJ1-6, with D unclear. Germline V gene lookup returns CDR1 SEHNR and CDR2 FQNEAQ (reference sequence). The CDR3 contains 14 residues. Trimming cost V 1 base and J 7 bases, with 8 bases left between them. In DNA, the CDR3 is TGTGCCAGCAGCTTAGGCCAGCGGAATTCACCCCTCCACTTT. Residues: CASSLGQRNSPLHF.

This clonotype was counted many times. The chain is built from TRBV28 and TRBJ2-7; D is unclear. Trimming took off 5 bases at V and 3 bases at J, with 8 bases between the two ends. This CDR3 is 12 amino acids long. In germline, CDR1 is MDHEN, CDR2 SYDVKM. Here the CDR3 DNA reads TGTGCCAGCAGTCGACATGGCTACGAGCAGTACTTC. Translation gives CASSRHGYEQYF.

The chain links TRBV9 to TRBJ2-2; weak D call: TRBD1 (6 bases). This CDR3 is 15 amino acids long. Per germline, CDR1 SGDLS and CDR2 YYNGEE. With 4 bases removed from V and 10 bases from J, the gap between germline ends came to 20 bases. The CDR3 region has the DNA TGTGCCAGCAGCCCAGGGGCGCGGAGGTCGGAGGAGCTGTTTTTT. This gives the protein CASSPGARRSEELFF.

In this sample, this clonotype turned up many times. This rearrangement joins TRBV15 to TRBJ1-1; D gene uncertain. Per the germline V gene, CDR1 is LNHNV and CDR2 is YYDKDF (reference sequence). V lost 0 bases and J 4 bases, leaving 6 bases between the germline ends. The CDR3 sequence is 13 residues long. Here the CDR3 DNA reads TGTGCCACCAGCAGAGAGTCGGGCACTGAAGCTTTCTTT. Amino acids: CATSRESGTEAFF.

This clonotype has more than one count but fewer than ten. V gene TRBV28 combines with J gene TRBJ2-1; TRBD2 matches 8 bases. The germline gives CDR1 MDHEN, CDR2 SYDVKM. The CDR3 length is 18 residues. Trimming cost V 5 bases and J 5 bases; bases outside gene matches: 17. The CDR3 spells CASSQSPGLGALDNEQFF. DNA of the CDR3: TGTGCCAGCAGTCAATCACCGGGACTAGGTGCCCTTGACAATGAGCAGTTCTTC.

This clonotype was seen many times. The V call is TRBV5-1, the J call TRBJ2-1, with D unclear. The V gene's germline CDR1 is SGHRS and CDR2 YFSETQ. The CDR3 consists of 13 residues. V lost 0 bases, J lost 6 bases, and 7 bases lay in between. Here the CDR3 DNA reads TGCGCCAGCAGCTTGGGTAGAACCAATGAGCAGTTCTTC. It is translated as CASSLGRTNEQFF.

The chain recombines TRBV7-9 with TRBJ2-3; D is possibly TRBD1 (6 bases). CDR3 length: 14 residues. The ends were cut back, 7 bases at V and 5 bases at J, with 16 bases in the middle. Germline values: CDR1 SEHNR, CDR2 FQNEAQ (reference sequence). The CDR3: CASNNQGLGDTQYF. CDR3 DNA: TGTGCCAGCAACAACCAGGGGTTAGGAGATACGCAGTATTTT.

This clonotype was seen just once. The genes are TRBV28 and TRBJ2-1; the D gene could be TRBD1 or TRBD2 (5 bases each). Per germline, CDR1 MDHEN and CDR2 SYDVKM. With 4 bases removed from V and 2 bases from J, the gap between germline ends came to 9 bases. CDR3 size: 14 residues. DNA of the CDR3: TGTGCCAGCAGTTCCGGGACCACCTACAATGAGCAGTTCTTC. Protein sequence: CASSSGTTYNEQFF.

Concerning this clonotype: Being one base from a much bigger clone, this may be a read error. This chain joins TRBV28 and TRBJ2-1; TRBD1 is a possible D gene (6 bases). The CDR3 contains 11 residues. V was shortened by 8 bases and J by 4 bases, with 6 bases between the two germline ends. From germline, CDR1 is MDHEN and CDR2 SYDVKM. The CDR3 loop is CASGTYNEQFF. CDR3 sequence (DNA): TGTGCCAGCGGGACATACAATGAGCAGTTCTTC.

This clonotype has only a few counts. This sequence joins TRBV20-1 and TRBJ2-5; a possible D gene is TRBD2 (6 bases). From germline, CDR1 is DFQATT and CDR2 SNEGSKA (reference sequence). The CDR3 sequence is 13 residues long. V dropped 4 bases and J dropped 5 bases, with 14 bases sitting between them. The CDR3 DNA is TGCAGTGCTATCGGAGGGGCGGGGGAGACCCAGTACTTC. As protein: CSAIGGAGETQYF.

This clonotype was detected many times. The CDR3 nucleotides read TGCGCCAGCAGTAAAGGGCGAAGCACAGATACGCAGTATTTT. Its protein product is CASSKGRSTDTQYF. The chain has TRBV10-1 and TRBJ2-3; D call uncertain. Germline V gene data show CDR1 as WNHNN and CDR2 as SYGVQD (reference sequence). The CDR3 has 14 amino acids. V lost 5 bases and J lost 0, with 9 bases in between.

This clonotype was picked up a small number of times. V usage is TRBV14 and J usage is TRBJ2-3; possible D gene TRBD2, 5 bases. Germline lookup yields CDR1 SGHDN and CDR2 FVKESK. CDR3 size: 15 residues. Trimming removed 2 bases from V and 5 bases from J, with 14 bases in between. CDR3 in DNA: TGTGCCAGCAGCCAACTTTTGGCGGGCATAGATACGCAGTATTTT. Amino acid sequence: CASSQLLAGIDTQYF. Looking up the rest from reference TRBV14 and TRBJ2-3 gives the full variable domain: EAGVTQFPSHSVIEKGQTVTLRCDPISGHDNLYWYRRVMGKEIKFLLHFVKESKQDESGMPNNRFLAERTGGTYSTLKVQPAELEDSGVYFCASSQLLAGIDTQYFGPGTRLTVL.

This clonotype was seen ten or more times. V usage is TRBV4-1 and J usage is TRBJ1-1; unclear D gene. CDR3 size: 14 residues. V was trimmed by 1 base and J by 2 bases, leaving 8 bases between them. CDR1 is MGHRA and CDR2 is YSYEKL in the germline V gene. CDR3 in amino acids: CASSQGYRNTEAFF. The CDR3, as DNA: TGCGCCAGCAGCCAAGGCTACAGAAACACTGAAGCTTTCTTT.

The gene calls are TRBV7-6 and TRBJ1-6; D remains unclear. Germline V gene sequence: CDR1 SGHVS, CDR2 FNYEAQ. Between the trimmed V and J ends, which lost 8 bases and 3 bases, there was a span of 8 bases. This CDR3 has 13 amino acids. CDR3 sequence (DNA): TGTGCCAGCGGGCAGGACTATAATTCACCCCTCCACTTT. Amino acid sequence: CASGQDYNSPLHF.